The rows below give T cell receptor beta chains drawn from one sample of a study of T cell clones after liver transplantation. Data came from immunoSEQ multiplex PCR; TCRdb stores just in-frame clones and leaves some out. The sample lists 45,000 to 60,000 clones, more than 70% seen once, with about a tenth in the top ten. Sequencing used CD4+ T cells from blood, obtained at the 22-month timepoint. These receptors originate from a human patient who received a liver transplant. The graft donor may account for some of the T cells. Both conserved end residues are part of each CDR3. A D gene is named only where the DNA matches it firmly. Size tells how often a clone was seen (once, few, many) or the class of an expanded clone, and some rows leave it out.

>TRBJ2-3|.|18|TRBV9|TRBD2
TGTGCCAGCAGCGGTAGCGGGGGAGCCTCGGTTAGGACAGATACGCAGTATTTT
CASSGSGGASVRTDTQYF
>TRBJ2-3|.|14|TRBV30|.
TGTGCCTGGAGTCCTCTAGGCCTCACAGATACGCAGTATTTT
CAWSPLGLTDTQYF
>TRBJ2-6|.|17|TRBV18|TRBD2
TGTGCCAGCTCACCACAGACTAGCGGGGGTGGGGCCAACGTCCTGACTTTC
CASSPQTSGGGANVLTF
>TRBJ1-3|.|15|TRBV9|TRBD1
TGTGCCAGCAGCTCTCGGACAGGGGGAAGAAACACCATATATTTT
CASSSRTGGRNTIYF
>TRBJ1-6|medium-sized|15|TRBV11-2|.
TGTGCCAGCAGCTTAGGAGCGGGTATTAATTCACCCCTCCACTTT
CASSLGAGINSPLHF
>TRBJ1-4|.|15|TRBV2|.
TGTGCCAGCAGTGAGAGGGCTGCAACTAATGAAAAACTGTTTTTT
CASSERAATNEKLFF
>TRBJ2-4|.|15|TRBV7-9|TRBD1
TGTGCCAGCAGCTTATCGGACAGGGTCATAAACATTCAGTACTTC
CASSLSDRVINIQYF
>TRBJ1-1|once|12|TRBV28|.
TGTGCCAGCAGTTCGGGGGTCCCTGAAGCTTTCTTT
CASSSGVPEAFF
>TRBJ2-1|few|15|TRBV2|.
TGTGCCAGCAGTGAGGCAGGAGCTAGTTTGGGTGAGCAGTTCTTC
CASSEAGASLGEQFF
>TRBJ2-3|.|15|TRBV2|.
TGTGCCAGCCGAGAGAGCGTACTAATAGCAGATACGCAGTATTTT
CASRESVLIADTQYF
>TRBJ1-2|.|15|TRBV6-1|TRBD1
TGTGCCAGCAGTGTGGGACAGGGAGGGTTTCGCGGCTACACCTTC
CASSVGQGGFRGYTF